These T cell receptor beta chains were read from a single sample in a study of blood T cell repertoires in COVID-19. Generated by immunoSEQ multiplex PCR, the TCRdb table keeps only in-frame clones and is missing some. The data hold approximately 230,000 clones, with about nine tenths observed a single time. Sequenced material: peripheral blood. The receptor set was obtained from a woman aged 25 to 39 with COVID-19, enrolled during active disease. CDR3s include the opening cysteine and the closing phenylalanine or tryptophan. The D gene is left open where the match is weak. Only some rows state a clone size, as once, few, many or a class for expanded clones.

>NA|TRBD1|TRBV7-2|TRBJ1-2
CASSLAWTGGYGYTF
TGTGCCAGCAGCTTAGCGTGGACAGGGGGATATGGCTACACCTTC
>NA|TRBD2|TRBV6-6|TRBJ2-7
CASSPGRLGYEQYF
TGTGCCAGCAGTCCCGGGAGGTTGGGCTACGAGCAGTACTTC
>once|TRBD2|TRBV10-2|TRBJ2-1
CASIRAGGLPSYNEQFF
TGCGCCAGCATCAGAGCGGGAGGGCTACCATCCTACAATGAGCAGTTCTTC
>NA|TRBD1|TRBV28|TRBJ2-7
CASSSRTGDFYEQYF
TGTGCCAGCAGTTCCCGGACAGGGGATTTCTACGAGCAGTACTTC
>NA|NA|TRBV18|TRBJ2-5
CASSPGVQETQYF
TGTGCCAGCTCCCCGGGAGTCCAAGAGACCCAGTACTTC
>NA|NA|TRBV2|TRBJ2-1
CASPRGLVSSNEQFF
TGTGCCAGCCCTCGCGGGCTCGTATCGAGCAATGAGCAGTTCTTC
>NA|TRBD1|TRBV18|TRBJ2-1
CASSPQGATEQFF
TGTGCCAGCTCACCACAGGGGGCGACTGAGCAGTTCTTC
>NA|NA|TRBV4-1|TRBJ2-7
CASSQFRTPSYEQYF
TGCGCCAGCAGCCAATTTCGGACACCCTCCTACGAGCAGTACTTC
>NA|TRBD2|TRBV13|TRBJ2-3
CASSPPRRLAGRTDTQYF
TGTGCCAGCAGTCCCCCCCGCCGACTAGCGGGGCGCACAGATACGCAGTATTTT
>once|TRBD1|TRBV4-1|TRBJ1-1
CASSQAGGAEAFF
TGCGCCAGCAGCCAAGCAGGGGGAGCTGAAGCTTTCTTT
>few|NA|TRBV7-9|TRBJ1-4
CASSGGRGLGEKLFF
TGTGCCAGCAGCGGAGGGAGAGGGCTTGGAGAAAAACTGTTTTTT
>NA|NA|TRBV27|TRBJ1-4
CASQSGGPVEKLFF
TGTGCCAGCCAAAGCGGAGGACCCGTTGAAAAACTGTTTTTT
>NA|NA|TRBV5-1|TRBJ2-3
CASSRGSTDTQYF
TGCGCCAGCAGCCGGGGGAGCACAGATACGCAGTATTTT
>NA|NA|TRBV10-3|TRBJ1-2
CAISESQGGFGYTF
TGTGCCATCAGTGAGTCCCAGGGAGGCTTTGGCTACACCTTC
>NA|TRBD1|TRBV19|TRBJ1-2
CASSKQPPGQGLGYTF
TGTGCCAGTAGTAAGCAGCCTCCGGGACAGGGACTTGGCTACACCTTC
>NA|NA|TRBV19|TRBJ1-3
CASSTPRGASGNTIYF
TGTGCCAGTAGTACCCCTCGGGGGGCTTCTGGAAACACCATATATTTT
>NA|NA|TRBV6-5|TRBJ1-1
CASMRQRNTEAFF
TGTGCCAGCATGAGACAAAGGAACACTGAAGCTTTCTTT
>NA|NA|TRBV10-3|TRBJ1-2
CAISESQTYNGYTF
TGTGCCATCAGTGAAAGCCAGACTTACAATGGCTACACCTTC
>NA|TRBD2|TRBV9|TRBJ2-5
CASGASGRAGETQYF
TGTGCCTCCGGAGCTAGCGGGAGGGCCGGGGAGACCCAGTACTTC
>NA|TRBD2|TRBV11-3|TRBJ2-2
CASSLEGREVFANTGELFF
TGTGCCAGCAGCTTAGAGGGGCGGGAGGTGTTCGCGAACACCGGGGAGCTGTTTTTT
>few|NA|TRBV15|TRBJ2-1
CAIAPRVAEYNEQFF
TGTGCCATCGCTCCCCGGGTAGCGGAGTACAATGAGCAGTTCTTC
>NA|TRBD1|TRBV5-5|TRBJ2-4
CASSFRRTGDKNIQYF
TGTGCCAGCAGCTTCCGGAGGACAGGGGACAAAAACATTCAGTACTTC
>NA|NA|TRBV6-1|TRBJ2-1
CASSDRTPVVDEQFF
TGTGCCAGCAGTGACAGGACACCGGTGGTGGATGAGCAGTTCTTC
>NA|NA|TRBV6-5|TRBJ2-3
CASSQTYTDTQYF
TGTGCCAGCAGTCAGACTTACACAGATACGCAGTATTTT
>NA|TRBD1|TRBV11-3|TRBJ2-5
CASSSQGAEETQYF
TGTGCCAGCAGCAGCCAGGGGGCAGAAGAGACCCAGTACTTC
>NA|NA|TRBV4-1|TRBJ1-1
CASSRATGIGTEAFF
TGCGCCAGCAGCCGCGCTACAGGGATAGGGACTGAAGCTTTCTTT
>NA|TRBD1|TRBV6-5|TRBJ1-2
CASRDRGLTYGYTF
TGTGCCAGCAGGGACAGGGGGCTAACCTATGGCTACACCTTC
>NA|TRBD1|TRBV4-3|TRBJ2-7
CASSQDWTGSDEQYF
TGCGCCAGCAGCCAAGATTGGACAGGGTCGGACGAGCAGTACTTC
>NA|TRBD1|TRBV7-2|TRBJ2-3
CASSSRTGADTQYF
TGTGCCAGCAGCTCCCGAACAGGGGCGGATACGCAGTATTTT
>NA|TRBD1|TRBV4-1|TRBJ2-1
CASSQDHGTGYYNEQFF
TGCGCCAGCAGCCAAGACCACGGGACAGGGTACTACAATGAGCAGTTCTTC
>NA|NA|TRBV19|TRBJ1-6
CASSSPPGVGDNSPLHF
TGTGCCAGTAGCTCCCCCCCGGGGGTCGGTGATAATTCACCCCTCCACTTT
>NA|NA|TRBV10-3|TRBJ1-2
CAISSREGYYGYTF
TGTGCCATCAGTTCCAGGGAAGGTTACTATGGCTACACCTTC
>NA|NA|TRBV20-1|TRBJ2-5
CSASPGLQETQYF
TGCAGTGCTAGTCCTGGACTTCAAGAGACCCAGTACTTC
>NA|NA|TRBV28|TRBJ1-3
CASSDRKDSASGNTIYF
TGTGCCAGCAGTGACAGGAAGGACAGTGCCTCTGGAAACACCATATATTTT
>NA|NA|TRBV5-1|TRBJ1-6
CASSLSEAGNNSPLHF
TGCGCCAGCAGCTTGAGTGAGGCAGGGAATAATTCACCCCTCCACTTT
>few|TRBD2|TRBV2|TRBJ2-5
CASRLRLARYQETQYF
TGTGCCAGCAGACTGAGACTAGCGCGGTACCAAGAGACCCAGTACTTC
>NA|TRBD1|TRBV27|TRBJ1-2
CASKGGQGTYGYTF
TGTGCCAGCAAGGGGGGACAGGGAACGTATGGCTACACCTTC
>NA|NA|TRBV2|TRBJ2-1
CASASGGYNEQFF
TGTGCCAGCGCGTCAGGGGGGTACAATGAGCAGTTCTTC
>NA|TRBD1|TRBV19|TRBJ2-6
CASSTRTGAVSGANVLTF
TGTGCCAGTAGCACTAGGACAGGGGCCGTCTCTGGGGCCAACGTCCTGACTTTC
>few|NA|TRBV4-1|TRBJ2-1
CASSQETARQFF
TGCGCCAGCAGCCAAGAAACCGCGAGGCAGTTCTTC
>NA|TRBD1|TRBV7-2|TRBJ1-4
CASSQDRGDEKLFF
TGTGCCAGCAGTCAAGACAGGGGGGATGAAAAACTGTTTTTT
>NA|NA|TRBV6-2/TRBV6-3|TRBJ1-2
CASIPAWGGGNYGYTF
TGTGCCAGCATCCCCGCCTGGGGGGGCGGAAACTATGGCTACACCTTC
>NA|TRBD1|TRBV6-5|TRBJ2-1
CASRPDRGRYNEQFF
TGTGCCAGCAGACCAGACAGGGGTAGATACAATGAGCAGTTCTTC
>NA|NA|TRBV5-6|TRBJ1-4
CASSLLADEKLFF
TGTGCCAGCAGCTTGTTGGCGGATGAAAAACTGTTTTTT
>NA|NA|TRBV6-6|TRBJ1-2
CASREGQRAVYGYTF
TGTGCCAGCAGAGAAGGACAGAGGGCCGTCTATGGCTACACCTTC
>NA|TRBD1|TRBV10-2|TRBJ1-1
CASSEWGTGPNTEAFF
TGCGCCAGCAGTGAATGGGGGACAGGGCCCAACACTGAAGCTTTCTTT
>NA|NA|TRBV12-5|TRBJ2-3
CASGSPRTVDTQYF
TGTGCTAGTGGTTCCCCCCGTACGGTAGATACGCAGTATTTT
>NA|NA|TRBV27|TRBJ1-2
CASSPSLTDAYGYTF
TGTGCCAGCAGTCCCTCCCTGACAGACGCCTATGGCTACACCTTC